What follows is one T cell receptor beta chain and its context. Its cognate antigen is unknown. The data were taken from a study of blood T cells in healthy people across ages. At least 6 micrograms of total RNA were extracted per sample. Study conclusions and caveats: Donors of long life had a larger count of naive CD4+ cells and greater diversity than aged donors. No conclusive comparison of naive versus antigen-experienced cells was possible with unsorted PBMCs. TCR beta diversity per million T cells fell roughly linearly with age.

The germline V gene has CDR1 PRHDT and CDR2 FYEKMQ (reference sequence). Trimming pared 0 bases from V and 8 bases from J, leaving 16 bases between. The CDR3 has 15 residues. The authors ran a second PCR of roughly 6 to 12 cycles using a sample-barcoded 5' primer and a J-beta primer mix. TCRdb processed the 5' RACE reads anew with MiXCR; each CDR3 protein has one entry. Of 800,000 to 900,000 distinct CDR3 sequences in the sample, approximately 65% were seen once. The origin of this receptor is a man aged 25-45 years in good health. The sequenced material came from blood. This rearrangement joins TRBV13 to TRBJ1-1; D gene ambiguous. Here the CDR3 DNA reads TGTGCCAGCAGCTTAGGATCCCCCGACCCAGACGAAGCTTTCTTT. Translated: CASSLGSPDPDEAFF. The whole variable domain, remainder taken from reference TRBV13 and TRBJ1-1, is AAGVIQSPRHLIKEKRETATLKCYPIPRHDTVYWYQQGPGQDPQFLISFYEKMQSDKGSIPDRFSAQQFSDYHSELNMSSLELGDSALYFCASSLGSPDPDEAFFGQGTRLTVV.